This T cell receptor (beta chain) was recovered during a study of graft-versus-host responses after intestinal transplantation (dated by TCRdb to about 2021). With regard to the full study: Recipients received multivisceral, liver-intestinal, or isolated intestinal transplants. Of the 20 to 25 intestinal transplant recipients enrolled in the cohort, one of whom was a retransplant, a few patients without pretransplant specimens were excluded. Donor T cell macrochimerism was defined as a peak of at least 4% donor T cells among recipient peripheral blood mononuclear cells. After intestinal transplantation, graft-versus-host and host-versus-graft alloreactive T cell clones were followed in the graft, circulation and bone marrow using bulk TCR-beta CDR3 sequencing. To identify alloreactive clones, pre-transplant mixed lymphocyte reaction products were sequenced and then compared with unstimulated pre-transplant donor and recipient T cells. Rather than going through the commercial service, samples from three later patients were sequenced in-house on an Illumina MiSeq and processed with MiXCR. All recipients received anti-thymocyte globulin induction followed by maintenance tacrolimus and steroids for 3 to 4 years. Study-wide findings and limitations: High GvH to HvG T cell clonal ratios were observed in the allografts of patients with donor T cell macrochimerism. Peak levels of circulating GvH clones were associated with declines in HvG clones early after transplant. GvH clones were found in recipient bone marrow, and some of the GvH clones appeared earlier in ileal mucosa or blood, which is consistent with an intestinal mucosal origin. Conclusions were limited by the relatively low number and heterogeneity of intestinal transplant patients.

The time point tag for this specimen amounts to: cells obtained before transplantation from donor or recipient. CD3+CD4+ and CD3+CD8+ populations were FACS-sorted from unstimulated pre-transplant donor and recipient cells taken from spleen or lymph nodes. This clone was counted once. Its antigen is unknown. No quality values exist for individual bases; no much larger clone is one base distant. Including the terminal cysteine and phenylalanine, the CDR3 comprises 14 residues. CDR3 DNA is the only sequence kept; it has 42 bases, read in frame from the first base. CDR1 and CDR2, looked up from the germline V gene, are SGHTA and FQGNSA. The germline ends are 8 bases apart after V is trimmed by 2 bases and J by 3 bases. The library was built by means of the immunoSEQ multiplex PCR assay. In most patients, genomic DNA was isolated using the Qiagen DNeasy Blood and Tissue Kit and sent frozen to Adaptive Biotechnologies for TCR sequencing. Adaptive Biotechnologies carried out high-throughput TCR-beta CDR3 sequencing of genomic DNA for most patients. On the authors' methods: TCR sequencing data were retrieved from Adaptive's ImmunoSEQ software for 15 to 20 patients, whereas a few other patients were processed with MiXCR and VDJtools. To correct CD4 versus CD8 sorting errors, any sequence found in both subsets at a frequency ratio below 5:1 was removed. CDR3 nucleotide sequences shared between donor and recipient were removed because the origin of such sequences could not be assigned. To be classed as alloreactive, a clone needed at least 2-fold expansion over unstimulated cells and a minimum CFSE-low frequency of 0.002% (template counts) or 0.001% (read counts). Clones were considered mappable if detected in sequenced pre-transplant spleen, lymph node, or MLR CFSE-low populations of the donor or recipient. Cumulative frequency of alloreactive clones was calculated as a percentage of all sequences weighted by copy number. In TCRdb, the immuneACCESS table is reduced to in-frame sequences with V and J assigned. These tables do not hold every clone; where another copy was compared, an unresolved V gene accounts for under half, and the others remain unexplained. V, J and clone size derive from that table, while D and trimming were established from the DNA sequence. The table for this sample lists tens of thousands of clones; about nine tenths of them were counted only once. The biggest ten clones account for approximately 0.3% of the sample.

Sample: unstimulated CD4+ T cells sorted from spleen or lymph node cells, taken before transplant. The TCR sequence derives from a human donor who was the organ donor for an intestinal transplant. The rearranged chain carries TRBV7-2 and TRBJ2-1; TRBD2 is a possible D gene, resting on 6 matching bases. The nucleotide sequence reads as follows: TGTGCCAGCAGCTTAATGCGGGACTACAATGAGCAGTTCTTC. Its coded protein is CASSLMRDYNEQFF.